This T cell receptor beta chain was captured by sequencing in a study of T cells expressing NK-cell markers (dated by TCRdb to 2018 to 2021). General notes on the study: In sorted CD3+CD56+NKG2C+, CD3+CD56+NKG2C- and CD3+CD56-NKG2C+ T-cell subsets from several donors, TCR beta-chain repertoires were profiled. Among the eight sequenced donors, seven were HCMV-seropositive and one was HCMV-seronegative. The eight sequenced donors were randomly selected healthy volunteers, three men and five women. Sequencing of the libraries produced 2 x 150 bp reads on Illumina HiSeq 2000/2500, MiSeq or NextSeq. Paper-wide results and their limitations: In six or seven donors, the dominant CD3+CD56+NKG2C+ clonotypes ranked among the top 10 CD8+ clonotypes, making up roughly 1.0-8% of CD8+ T cells. Those dominant clonotypes were again the most abundant among CD3+CD56-NKG2C+ cells in a handful of donors, at roughly 28.3-60.1%. It remained unclear whether the expanded NKG2C-expressing T cell clones were specific for HCMV antigens.

A remark on this clonotype: Its specific antigen is unknown.

A commercial ELISA kit detecting HCMV-specific IgG in serum was used to determine HCMV serostatus. Peripheral blood mononuclear cells were isolated from blood by Ficoll density gradient centrifugation. Sequencing used an Illumina HiSeq 2000. The TCR beta cDNA libraries were made using 5'RACE template switching, a step that added both a universal primer site and unique molecular identifiers. cDNA synthesis was primed from the TCR beta constant segment, followed by two successive PCR amplification steps. As for how the authors treated the data: MIGEC was used to demultiplex reads and group the reads by UMI, and MiTCR was used to assemble and quantify clonotypes. To remove erroneous sequences, TCR cDNA sequences were retained only when supported by two or more reads. The tcR package was used for downstream repertoire analysis, and clonotypes were matched between fractions using CDR3 nucleotide sequence together with V segment. VDJmatch was used to annotate antigen specificity against VDJdb, with one amino acid substitution allowed in CDR3. TCRdb reprocessed the reads; each CDR3 protein sequence makes one entry, and DNA is unavailable. TCRdb assigned the V and J calls; the authors' analysis was not used. The sample table records approximately 150,000 distinct CDR3 sequences. 10% to 15% of the sample lies in the top ten.

The CDR3 contains 13 residues, cysteine and phenylalanine counted. The coding DNA is unavailable. CDR1 and CDR2 were assigned from the germline V gene (reference sequence) as MNHEY and SMNVEV. The receptor comes from a young man in good health. Donor details come from another sample of the same person, matched by shared clones. Source material: blood T cells: a sorted CD56 or NKG2C T cell subset, CD4+ or CD8+ T cells, or bulk PBMC T cells (not recorded which). The chain links TRBV27 with TRBJ2-5; TCRdb designates TRBD1, a call that cannot be tested without DNA. The CDR3 amino acid sequence is: CASSWTGQETQYF.